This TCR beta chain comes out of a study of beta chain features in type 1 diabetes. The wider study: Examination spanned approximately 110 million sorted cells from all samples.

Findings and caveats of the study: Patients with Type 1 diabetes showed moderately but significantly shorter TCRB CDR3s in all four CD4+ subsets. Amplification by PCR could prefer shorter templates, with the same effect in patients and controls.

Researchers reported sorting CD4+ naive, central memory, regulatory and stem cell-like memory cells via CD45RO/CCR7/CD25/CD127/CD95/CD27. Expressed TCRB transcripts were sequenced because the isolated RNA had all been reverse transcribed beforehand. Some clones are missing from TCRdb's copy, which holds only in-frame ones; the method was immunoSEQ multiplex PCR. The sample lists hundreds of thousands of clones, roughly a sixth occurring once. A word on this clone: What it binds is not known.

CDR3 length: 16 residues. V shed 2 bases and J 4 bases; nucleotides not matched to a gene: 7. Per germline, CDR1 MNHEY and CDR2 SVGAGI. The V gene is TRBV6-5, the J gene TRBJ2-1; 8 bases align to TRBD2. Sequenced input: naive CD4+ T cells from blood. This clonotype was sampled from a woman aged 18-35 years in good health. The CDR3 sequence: CASSYRSGRPYNEQFF. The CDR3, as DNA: TGTGCCAGCAGTTACAGGAGCGGGAGACCTTACAATGAGCAGTTCTTC.